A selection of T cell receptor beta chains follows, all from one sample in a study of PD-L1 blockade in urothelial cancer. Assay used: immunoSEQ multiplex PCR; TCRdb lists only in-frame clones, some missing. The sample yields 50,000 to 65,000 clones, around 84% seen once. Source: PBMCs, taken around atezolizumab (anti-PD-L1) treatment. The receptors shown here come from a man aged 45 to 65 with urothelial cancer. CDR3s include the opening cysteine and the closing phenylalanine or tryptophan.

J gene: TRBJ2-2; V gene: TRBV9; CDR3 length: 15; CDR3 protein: CASSVATGGAGELFF
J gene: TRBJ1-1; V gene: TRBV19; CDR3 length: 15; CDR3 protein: CASSQGQRSNTEAFF
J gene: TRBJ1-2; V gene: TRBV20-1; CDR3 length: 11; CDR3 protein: CSAGTGRGYTF
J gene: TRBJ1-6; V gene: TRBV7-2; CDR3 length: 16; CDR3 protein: CASSRAIGAYNSPLHF
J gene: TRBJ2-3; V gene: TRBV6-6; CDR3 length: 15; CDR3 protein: CASSQQAPGTDTQYF
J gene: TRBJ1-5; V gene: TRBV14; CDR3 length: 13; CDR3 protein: CASSQESGQPQHF
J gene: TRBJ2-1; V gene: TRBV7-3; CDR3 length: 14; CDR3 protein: CASSWDSTYNEQFF
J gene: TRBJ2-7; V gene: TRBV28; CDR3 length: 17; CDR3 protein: CASSPGAGLAGGYEQYF
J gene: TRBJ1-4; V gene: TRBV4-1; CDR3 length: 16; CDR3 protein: CASSQGPGGIGEKLFF
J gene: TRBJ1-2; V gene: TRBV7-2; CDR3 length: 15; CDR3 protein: CASSLATTGFHGYTF
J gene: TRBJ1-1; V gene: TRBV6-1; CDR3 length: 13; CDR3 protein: CAGKGQGNTEAFF
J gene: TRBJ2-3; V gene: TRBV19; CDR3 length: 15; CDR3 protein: CASSIRRGGTDTQYF
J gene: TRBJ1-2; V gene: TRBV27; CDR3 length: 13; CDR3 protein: CASSPTRNYGYTF
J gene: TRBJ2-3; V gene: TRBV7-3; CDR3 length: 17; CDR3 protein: CASSTGTSGRMTDTQYF
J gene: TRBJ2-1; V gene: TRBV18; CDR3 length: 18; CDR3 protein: CASSPLPRTSGLYNEQFF
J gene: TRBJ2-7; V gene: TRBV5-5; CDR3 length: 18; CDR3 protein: CASSLSFYGQGEMYEQYF
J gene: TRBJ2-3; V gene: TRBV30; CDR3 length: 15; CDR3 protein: CAWKQTSSSTDTQYF
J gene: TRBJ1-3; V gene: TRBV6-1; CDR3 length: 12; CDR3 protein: CASSVQGNTIYF